This T cell receptor (beta chain) was retrieved from a study of regulatory and conventional T cells in RAG deficiency. Study conclusions and caveats: Omenn patients showed >85% Treg-Tconv overlap and shorter CDR3 lengths. RAG-deficient patients showed markedly lower Shannon entropy and higher Simpson indices than control T-cell subsets.

The sorted regulatory T cells were CD4+, CD25-high and CD127-low, with genomic DNA sequenced. The method was immunoSEQ multiplex PCR; TCRdb's version includes in-frame clones alone and lacks a portion of them. Here the sample spans under 30,000 clones, just over 90% being singletons. Note on this clone: What it binds is not known.

The CDR3 consists of 14 residues. V dropped 6 bases and J dropped 4; count of bases not matched to a gene: 6. Looked up from germline, CDR1 is KGHSH and CDR2 is LQKENI. The same data also contributed to another study, on regulatory T cells. That source reports: Primers: 52 TRBV forward and 13 TRBJ reverse. Patient repertoires had restricted TRB V-J pairs and skewed V and J usage, most in Tregs.

This TCR came from a human donor in good health. V usage is TRBV18 and J usage is TRBJ2-7, with 10 bases identical to TRBD1. Sequencing input: Tregs sorted from blood. The CDR3 DNA reads as TGTGCCAGCTCGCCGGGACAGGGGAAATACGAGCAGTACTTC. Its protein is CASSPGQGKYEQYF.